The 22 T cell receptor beta chains given below trace back to one sample, sequenced in a study of regulatory T cells in long-lasting Graves disease. Researchers made TCR beta libraries by using iRepertoire HTBI primers and running Arm-PCR on CDR3 regions. From the multiplex PCR reads, TCRdb called clonotypes with MiXCR, one entry per CDR3 protein. The data contain 560,000 or so distinct CDR3 sequences, approximately 16% of them singletons. Regarding time point: newly diagnosed GD, antithyroid drugs for less than 3 months. Construction of the TCR library relied on RNA isolated from PBMCs. These same data were also listed under a study on T cells in Graves' hyperthyroidism and ophthalmopathy.

The specimen was peripheral blood mononuclear cells (PBMCs), collected at new diagnosis, from a patient treated with antithyroid drugs. These receptors came from a man between 18 and 35 years old with Graves disease.

This clonotype has a count of ten or more. The J gene is TRBJ2-1, the V gene TRBV30; D perhaps matches TRBD2 (5 bases). V was clipped by 1 base and J by 0 bases, with 7 bases between them. Germline CDR1 and CDR2: GTSNPN and SVGIG (reference sequence). The CDR3 totals 14 residues. The DNA for the CDR3 is TGTGCCTGGAGTGGAGGGAGCTCCTACAATGAGCAGTTCTTC. Amino acid sequence: CAWSGGSSYNEQFF.

As concerns this clonotype: A read error may explain this, as a much larger clone is one base away. The V call is TRBV29-1, the J call TRBJ2-1; D is uncertain. The V gene's germline CDR1 is SQVTM and CDR2 ANQGSEA. This CDR3 has 13 amino acids. Trimming shortened V by 5 bases and J by 6 bases, and 14 bases separated the two germline ends. CDR3 region: CSVTGPSGNEQFF. The DNA of the CDR3 is TGCAGCGTTACGGGCCCGTCGGGCAATGAGCAGTTCTTC.

This clonotype was detected ten times or more. The J gene is TRBJ2-7, the V gene TRBV6-1; 12 nucleotides align to TRBD1. The CDR3 is made up of 15 amino acids. Germline V CDR1 and CDR2: MNHNS, SASEGT. Germline trimming cut 6 bases from V and 4 bases from J; bases unmatched to any gene: 7. The DNA for the CDR3 is TGTGCCAGCAGACCTGGGACAGGGGGCTTTTACGAGCAGTACTTC. Its protein is CASRPGTGGFYEQYF.

V gene TRBV13 combines with J gene TRBJ1-6; possible D gene TRBD1, 5 bases. CDR1 and CDR2 from the germline V gene are PRHDT and FYEKMQ (reference sequence). Trimming shortened V by 5 bases and J by 11 bases, and 16 bases separated the two germline ends. The CDR3 contains 14 residues. CDR3 nucleotides: TGTGCCAGCAGCACGGGGGGTATGTCACCACCCCTCCACTTT. Protein product: CASSTGGMSPPLHF.

This clonotype was counted at least ten times. This rearrangement joins TRBV12-3 or TRBV12-4 to TRBJ2-4; possible D gene TRBD1, 5 bases. V lost 6 bases to trimming and J lost 1 base, with 19 bases between them. CDR3 length: 17 amino acids. The CDR3 here is CASSRMDRTGAKNIQYF. In nucleotides, the CDR3 is TGTGCCAGCAGCCGCATGGACCGAACAGGTGCCAAAAACATTCAGTACTTC.

The V call is TRBV7-2, the J call TRBJ2-5; 7 bases are shared with TRBD1. The CDR3 sequence is 15 residues long. Germline V gene data show CDR1 as SGHTA and CDR2 as FQGNSA. With V trimmed by 5 bases and J by 1 base, 7 bases remained unmatched. DNA of the CDR3: TGTGCCAGCAGCCCCGGGACAGCGACCCAAGAGACCCAGTACTTC. Amino acids: CASSPGTATQETQYF.

This chain joins TRBV30 and TRBJ1-6; possibly TRBD1 for D (5 bases). Trimming pared 0 bases from V and 10 bases from J, leaving 19 bases between. Germline values: CDR1 GTSNPN, CDR2 SVGIG (reference sequence). The CDR3 loop spans 16 amino acids. The CDR3 is CAWSVLEGPEGSPLHF. The CDR3 DNA follows: TGTGCCTGGAGTGTACTAGAAGGTCCCGAGGGGTCACCCCTCCACTTT.

This clonotype was counted at least ten times. The chain is built from TRBV7-2 and TRBJ1-1; D not certain. Trimming took off 6 bases at V and 5 bases at J, with 13 bases between the two ends. CDR1 is SGHTA, CDR2 FQGNSA, per germline. The CDR3 is made up of 13 amino acids. The CDR3 sequence: CASSRKGRTEAFF. Here the CDR3 DNA reads TGTGCCAGCAGTCGTAAGGGTAGGACTGAAGCTTTCTTT.

This clonotype was seen a few times. This chain links TRBV29-1 with TRBJ1-2; D is unclear. The V end lost 5 bases, the J end lost 4 bases, and 11 bases lay between the germline ends. Looked up from germline, CDR1 is SQVTM and CDR2 is ANQGSEA. The CDR3 length is 12 residues. Here the CDR3 reads CSVPDTAYGYTF. CDR3 nucleotides: TGCAGCGTTCCCGACACGGCCTATGGCTACACCTTC.

V gene TRBV5-1 combines with J gene TRBJ2-1; D unresolved. The CDR3 contains 16 residues. V shed 2 bases and J shed 2 bases, with 14 bases lying between them. The germline V gene has CDR1 SGHRS and CDR2 YFSETQ. CDR3 sequence: CASSFQSLPPYNEQFF. CDR3 in DNA: TGCGCCAGCAGCTTTCAGAGTCTTCCCCCCTACAATGAGCAGTTCTTC.

The rearrangement joins TRBV20-1 to TRBJ2-1; 10 bases align to TRBD2. The length of the CDR3 is 16 residues. J lost 8 bases, V lost 0 bases, and 10 bases had no gene match. Germline CDR1 DFQATT, CDR2 SNEGSKA (reference sequence). CDR3 amino acids: CSARDRRAGGRDEQFF. As DNA, the CDR3 is TGCAGTGCTAGAGATCGAAGAGCGGGAGGGCGGGATGAGCAGTTCTTC.

This clonotype was seen more than once but under ten times. The chain has TRBV20-1 and TRBJ2-1, with D possibly being TRBD1 (5 bases). The V and J ends lost 6 bases and 3 bases respectively, with 15 bases between them. Germline V gives CDR1 DFQATT, CDR2 SNEGSKA (reference sequence). The CDR3 is 14 amino acids. The CDR3, as DNA: TGCAGTGCCATTTCCAGGGCCGTCTACAATGAGCAGTTCTTC. Translated, it gives CSAISRAVYNEQFF.

This clonotype was counted between two and nine times. A much larger clone lies a single base off, so this may be a read error. The chain links TRBV5-5 to TRBJ2-6; D not resolved. The length of the CDR3 is 14 residues. Trimming pared 4 bases from V and 0 bases from J, leaving 5 bases between. Germline values: CDR1 SGHKS, CDR2 YYEKEE (reference sequence). The chain's CDR3 is CASSDDSGANVLTF. CDR3 in DNA: TGTGCCAGCAGCGACGACTCTGGGGCCAACGTCCTGACTTTC.

In its sample, this clonotype was seen a few times. This sequence joins TRBV9 and TRBJ2-1; a possible D gene is TRBD2 (5 bases). There are 15 residues in the CDR3. V was clipped by 0 bases and J by 4 bases, with 11 bases between them. Germline assignment: CDR1 SGDLS and CDR2 YYNGEE. Written as DNA, the CDR3 is TGTGCCAGCAGCGTAGGTCCAGCGGAGTACAATGAGCAGTTCTTC. Encoded protein: CASSVGPAEYNEQFF.

This clonotype was found a few times. The chain has TRBV30 and TRBJ2-3, with TRBD2 matching over 9 bases. J lost 1 base, V lost 2 bases, and 4 bases had no gene match. The CDR3 contains 15 residues. The germline CDR1 and CDR2 sequences are GTSNPN and SVGIG (reference sequence). CDR3 coding DNA: TGTGCCTGGAGTAGGCGACTAGCGGGCACAGATACGCAGTATTTT. Amino acids: CAWSRRLAGTDTQYF.

In its sample, this clonotype was seen a few times. The chain uses TRBV27 and TRBJ2-3; a possible D gene is TRBD1 (6 bases). This CDR3 region has 11 residues. V lost 10 bases, J lost 6 bases, and 11 bases lay in between. Looked up from germline, CDR1 is MNHEY and CDR2 is SMNVEV (reference sequence). The CDR3 coding sequence is TGTGCCACCAGGGGCGCCGATACGCAGTATTTT. Protein: CATRGADTQYF.

This clonotype was counted only a few times. The chain uses TRBV4-2 and TRBJ1-6, with D unresolved. The CDR3 totals 14 residues. Trimming stripped 2 bases from V and 7 bases from J, with 9 bases between. CDR1 is LGHNA and CDR2 is YNFKEQ in the germline V gene. Here the CDR3 reads CASSQPLGNSPLHF. The CDR3 DNA sequence: TGTGCCAGCAGCCAACCTCTAGGAAATTCACCCCTCCACTTT.

This clonotype was recorded a few times. The junction departs from germline at one end; a sequencing error may be responsible. The V call is TRBV2, the J call TRBJ1-5; 9 bases map to TRBD1. CDR3 length equals 15 residues. Per the germline V gene, CDR1 is SNHLY and CDR2 is FYNNEI. CDR3 in DNA: TGTGCCAGCAGTGGGACCGGGACAGGGAATCAGCTCCAGCATTTT. Translation: CASSGTGTGNQLQHF.

The CDR3 loop is CASSRAGEYNEQFF. Here the CDR3 DNA reads TGCGCCAGCAGTCGAGCGGGAGAATACAATGAGCAGTTCTTC. J is TRBJ2-1 and V is TRBV5-1; 8 bases line up with TRBD2. The V gene end was trimmed by 5 bases and the J gene end by 4 bases; junction bases not matched to a gene: 5. Germline loops: CDR1 SGHRS, CDR2 YFSETQ. CDR3 size: 14 residues.

The chain recombines TRBV5-1 with TRBJ2-1; possible D gene TRBD2, 6 bases. Germline V gives CDR1 SGHRS, CDR2 YFSETQ. Trimming stripped 5 bases from V and 9 bases from J, with 12 bases between. The CDR3 consists of 12 residues. As DNA, the CDR3 is TGCGCCAGCAGTATAGGGACTCCTGAGCAGTTCTTC. This codes for CASSIGTPEQFF.

To note about this clonotype: Possible read error: a much larger clone is one base away. The genes are TRBV11-2 and TRBJ2-1, with D tentatively TRBD1 (6 bases). The germline gives CDR1 SGHAT, CDR2 FQNNGV. The ends were cut back, 5 bases at V and 10 bases at J, with 24 bases in the middle. The length of the CDR3 is 16 residues. CDR3 residues: CASSPSPRTAPYEQFF. The CDR3 DNA reads as TGTGCCAGCAGCCCATCCCCCCGGACAGCCCCCTACGAGCAGTTCTTC.

This clonotype appeared many times. V gene TRBV12-3 or TRBV12-4 combines with J gene TRBJ2-5; no firm D call. CDR3 length: 13 amino acids. V was cut by 6 bases and J by 5 bases, with 13 bases left in between. The CDR3 nucleotides read TGTGCCAGCAGCCTCCGTTCCCTTGAGACCCAGTACTTC. Translated: CASSLRSLETQYF.